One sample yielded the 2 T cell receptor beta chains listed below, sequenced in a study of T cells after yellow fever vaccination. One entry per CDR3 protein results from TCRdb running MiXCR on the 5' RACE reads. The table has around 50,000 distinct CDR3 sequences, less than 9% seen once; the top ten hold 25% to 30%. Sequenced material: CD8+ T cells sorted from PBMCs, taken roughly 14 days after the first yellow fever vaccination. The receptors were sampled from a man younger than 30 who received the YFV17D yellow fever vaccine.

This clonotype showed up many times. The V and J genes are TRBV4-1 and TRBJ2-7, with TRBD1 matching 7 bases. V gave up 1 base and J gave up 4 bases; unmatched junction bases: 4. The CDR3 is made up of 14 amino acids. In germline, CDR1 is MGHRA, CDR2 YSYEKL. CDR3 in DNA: TGCGCCAGCAGCCAAGTGGACAGGCGGTACGAGCAGTACGTC. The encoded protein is CASSQVDRRYEQYV.

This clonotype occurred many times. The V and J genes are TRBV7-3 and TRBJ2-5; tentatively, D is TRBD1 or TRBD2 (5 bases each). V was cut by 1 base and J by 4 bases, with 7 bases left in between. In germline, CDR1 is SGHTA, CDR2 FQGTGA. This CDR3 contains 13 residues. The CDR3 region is CASSLIGGETQYF. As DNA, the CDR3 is TGTGCCAGCAGCTTAATTGGGGGAGAGACCCAGTACTTC.